The clone carrying this T cell receptor (beta chain) was seen only a few times. Antigen: not known. The sample originates from a study of response to subunit inactivated influenza vaccine. General study results and limits: The authors offered the suggestion that each seasonal influenza vaccination recruits few new T cells.

The J segment lost 0 bases and the V segment lost 5 bases, leaving 5 bases of the junction unmatched. The CDR3 has 15 residues. The V gene's germline CDR1 is MGHDK and CDR2 SYGVNS. TCRdb re-called the RT-PCR reads through MiXCR, storing one row per CDR3 protein. The sample carries almost 250,000 distinct CDR3 sequences, roughly an eighth recorded once. Source: non-naive T cells sorted from PBMCs, taken approximately 15 days before vaccination. The clonotype originates from a middle-aged man who received an inactivated influenza vaccine. This chain uses TRBV25-1 with TRBJ1-2, with 8 bases aligning to TRBD1. CDR3 residues: CASSKETGANYGYTF. The CDR3 DNA sequence: TGTGCCAGCAGTAAGGAGACAGGGGCTAACTATGGCTACACCTTC.